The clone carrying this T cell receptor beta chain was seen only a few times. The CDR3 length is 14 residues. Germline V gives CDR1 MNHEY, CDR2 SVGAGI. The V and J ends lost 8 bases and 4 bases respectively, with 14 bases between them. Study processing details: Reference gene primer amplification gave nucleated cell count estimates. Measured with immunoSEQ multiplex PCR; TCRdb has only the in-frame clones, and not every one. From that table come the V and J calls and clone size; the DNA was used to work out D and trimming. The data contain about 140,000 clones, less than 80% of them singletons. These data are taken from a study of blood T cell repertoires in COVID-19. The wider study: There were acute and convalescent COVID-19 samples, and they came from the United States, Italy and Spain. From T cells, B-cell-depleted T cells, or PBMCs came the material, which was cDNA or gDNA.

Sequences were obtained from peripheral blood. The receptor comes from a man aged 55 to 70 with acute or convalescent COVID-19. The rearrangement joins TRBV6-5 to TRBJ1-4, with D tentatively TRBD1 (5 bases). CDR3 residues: CASLWGTNNEKLFF. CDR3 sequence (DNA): TGTGCCAGCCTCTGGGGGACTAATAATGAAAAACTGTTTTTT.